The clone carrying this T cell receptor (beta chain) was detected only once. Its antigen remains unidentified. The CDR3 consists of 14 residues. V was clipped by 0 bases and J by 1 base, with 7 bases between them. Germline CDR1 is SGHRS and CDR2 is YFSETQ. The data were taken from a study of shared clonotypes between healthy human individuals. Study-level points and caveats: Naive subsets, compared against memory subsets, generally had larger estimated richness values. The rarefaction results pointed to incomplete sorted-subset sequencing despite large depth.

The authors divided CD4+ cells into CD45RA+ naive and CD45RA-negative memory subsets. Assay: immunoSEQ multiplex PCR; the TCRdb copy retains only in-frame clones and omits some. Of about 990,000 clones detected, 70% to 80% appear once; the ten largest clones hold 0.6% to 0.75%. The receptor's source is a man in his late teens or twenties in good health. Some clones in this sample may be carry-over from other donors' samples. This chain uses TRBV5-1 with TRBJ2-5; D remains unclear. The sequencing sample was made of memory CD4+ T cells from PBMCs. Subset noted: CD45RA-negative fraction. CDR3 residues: CASSLVKSQETQYF. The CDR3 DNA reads TGCGCCAGCAGCTTGGTAAAGAGCCAAGAGACCCAGTACTTC.